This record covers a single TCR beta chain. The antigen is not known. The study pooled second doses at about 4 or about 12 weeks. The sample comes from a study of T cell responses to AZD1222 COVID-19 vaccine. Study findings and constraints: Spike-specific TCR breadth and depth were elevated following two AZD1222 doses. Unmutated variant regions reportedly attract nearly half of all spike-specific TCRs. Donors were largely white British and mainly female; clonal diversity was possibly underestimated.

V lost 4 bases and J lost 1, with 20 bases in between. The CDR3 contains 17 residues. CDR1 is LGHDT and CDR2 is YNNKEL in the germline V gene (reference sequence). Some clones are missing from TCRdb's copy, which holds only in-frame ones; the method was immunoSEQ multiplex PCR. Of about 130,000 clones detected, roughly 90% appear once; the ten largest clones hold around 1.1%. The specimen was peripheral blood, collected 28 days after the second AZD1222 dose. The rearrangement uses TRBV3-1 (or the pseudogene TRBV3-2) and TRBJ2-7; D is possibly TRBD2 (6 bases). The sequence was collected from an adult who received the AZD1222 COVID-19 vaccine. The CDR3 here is CASSRPLAAGLSYEQYF. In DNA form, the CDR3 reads TGTGCCAGCAGCCGCCCACTCGCAGCGGGCCTATCCTACGAGCAGTACTTC.